This TCR beta chain was sequenced for a study of T-cell memory formation after mild COVID-19. Whole-study context: Among the donors, TCR clusters were largely specific to each donor.

Germline V gene lookup returns CDR1 MNHEY and CDR2 SMNVEV (reference sequence). This CDR3 contains 14 residues. V was clipped by 3 bases and J by 6 bases; unmatched bases: 4. This clonotype was picked up a small number of times. Its antigen is unknown. One entry per CDR3 protein, called by TCRdb with MiXCR from the 5' RACE reads. The repertoire holds under 550,000 distinct CDR3 sequences, more than 15% seen once, with 20% to 25% in the top ten. Whole-study results and caveats: Some SARS-CoV-2-responding clones were already detected in memory before infection. The study found contracting CD4+ clones mainly in CM and EM and contracting CD8+ clones in EMRA.

What was sequenced was PBMCs or a T cell subset sorted from them (not recorded which). The V and J genes are TRBV27 and TRBJ2-1, with TRBD2 matching 8 bases. The sequence came from a man aged 18-30 years who had mild COVID-19 (a few samples of this study predate the infection). Cell type and time point are not known. The CDR3 DNA reads as TGTGCCAGCAGTTTTGGGACTAGAGTCAATGAGCAGTTCTTC. It specifies CASSFGTRVNEQFF.